One and the same sample provided the 3 T cell receptor beta chains below, sequenced in a study of cytomegalovirus exposure and HLA in healthy donors. The PCR ran on 60 Vbeta and 13 Jbeta primers. Repertoires were generated with immunoSEQ multiplex PCR, while TCRdb's copy carries only in-frame clones and drops some. The sample lists 150,000 to 200,000 clones, around 74% occurring once. The sequencing input was PBMCs. The receptors were gathered from a female donor in good health and CMV-seronegative.

The CDR3, as DNA: TGTGCCAGTAGTATCCAAGGACAACTTCACTACGAGCAGTACTTC. Translating it yields CASSIQGQLHYEQYF. The rearrangement joins TRBV19 to TRBJ2-7, with D tentatively TRBD1 (5 bases). V lost 3 bases, J lost 3 bases, and 15 bases lay in between. There are 15 residues in the CDR3. Per germline, CDR1 LNHDA and CDR2 SQIVND (reference sequence).

The sample holds one count of this clone. The V and J genes are TRBV1 and TRBJ2-7; the DNA was not used to check the table's D call, TRBD2. TRBV1 is a pseudogene segment. This CDR3 contains 16 residues. DNA of the CDR3: TGCACCAGCAGCCAGGGGACTAGCGGGGATTCCTACGAGCAGTACTTC. Translation gives CTSSQGTSGDSYEQYF.

J is TRBJ2-7 and V is TRBV19; a possible D gene is TRBD2 (6 bases). The CDR3 loop spans 14 amino acids. With 3 bases removed from V and 0 bases from J, the gap between germline ends came to 9 bases. CDR1 is LNHDA, CDR2 SQIVND, per germline (reference sequence). CDR3 DNA: TGTGCCAGTAGTATCGATAGCGGCTCCTACGAGCAGTACTTC. Amino acids: CASSIDSGSYEQYF.